One and the same sample provided the 17 T cell receptor beta chains below, sequenced in a study of blood T cell repertoires in COVID-19. TCRdb's table, derived via immunoSEQ multiplex PCR, lists solely in-frame clones and lacks some. The repertoire includes 180,000 or so clones, about 87% of them detected once, and under 4.5% sits in the top ten. Specimen: peripheral blood. The origin of the receptors is a woman aged 25 to 39 with acute or convalescent COVID-19.

The rearrangement joins TRBV6-4 to TRBJ2-1; D is uncertain. The V and J ends lost 8 bases and 0 bases respectively, with 8 bases between them. The germline CDR1 and CDR2 sequences are MRHNA and SNTAGT. The CDR3 is made up of 13 amino acids. CDR3 coding DNA: TGTGCCAGCTCGGAGAGCTCCTACAATGAGCAGTTCTTC. It yields the protein CASSESSYNEQFF.

This chain links TRBV29-1 with TRBJ2-3, with D possibly matching TRBD1 (6 bases). Per germline, CDR1 SQVTM and CDR2 ANQGSEA. CDR3 length equals 16 residues. V lost 7 bases and J 1 base, leaving 21 bases between the germline ends. Here the CDR3 reads CSAKRAGAVGTDTQYF. The DNA of the CDR3 is TGCAGCGCTAAGAGAGCAGGGGCCGTGGGCACAGATACGCAGTATTTT.

The chain uses TRBV18 and TRBJ2-7, with TRBD1 matching over 7 bases. Germline CDR1 and CDR2: KGHSH and LQKENI. The V and J ends lost 6 bases and 5 bases, in that order; junction bases with no gene match: 16. CDR3 length equals 16 residues. The CDR3 loop reads CASSQIGGAGVHEQYF. The CDR3 DNA is TGTGCCAGCTCGCAAATAGGGGGCGCTGGGGTCCACGAGCAGTACTTC.

The rearrangement joins TRBV24-1 to TRBJ2-5; 7 positions agree with TRBD2. With 4 bases clipped from V and 4 bases from J, the junction kept 8 bases outside the gene matches. This CDR3 has 15 residues. CDR1 and CDR2 from the germline V gene are KGHDR and SFDVKD. The CDR3 DNA follows: TGTGCCACCAGTGACCCCAGGGCTAGCGGAGAGACCCAGTACTTC. This encodes CATSDPRASGETQYF.

The rearrangement uses TRBV27 and TRBJ2-5; D is uncertain. V shed 5 bases and J shed 7 bases, with 11 bases lying between them. The CDR3 is 12 amino acids. Germline values: CDR1 MNHEY, CDR2 SMNVEV (reference sequence). The CDR3 DNA is TGTGCCAGCAGTCCGATCCCAGGGACCCAGTACTTC. This sequence encodes CASSPIPGTQYF.

The rearrangement uses TRBV9 and TRBJ2-5, with 8 bases lining up with TRBD1. Germline CDR1 reads SGDLS; CDR2 reads YYNGEE. Losses at the gene ends were 4 bases for V and 8 bases for J; bases not matched to a gene: 7. This CDR3 is built from 13 residues. CDR3 coding DNA: TGTGCCAGCAGCAGTGGGACAGGCAAAACCCAGTACTTC. This gives the protein CASSSGTGKTQYF.

V gene TRBV2 combines with J gene TRBJ2-5, with 7 positions matching TRBD1. Germline CDR1 is SNHLY and CDR2 is FYNNEI. CDR3 length: 15 amino acids. V shed 6 bases and J 2 bases; nucleotides not matched to a gene: 9. Here the CDR3 reads CASSRQGPVQETQYF. The CDR3, as DNA: TGTGCCAGCAGCAGACAGGGTCCGGTACAAGAGACCCAGTACTTC.

The CDR3 sequence is CAWSMYTGRNQPQHF. The DNA of the CDR3 is TGTGCCTGGAGTATGTACACAGGTCGCAATCAGCCCCAGCATTTT. V and J are TRBV30 and TRBJ1-5; tentative D call: TRBD1 (5 bases). CDR3 length: 15 amino acids. V was pared by 2 bases and J by 2 bases, with 13 bases between. Germline loops: CDR1 GTSNPN, CDR2 SVGIG (reference sequence).

The V gene is TRBV2, the J gene TRBJ1-6; tentative D call: TRBD1 (6 bases). The V end lost 9 bases, the J end lost 7 bases, and 13 bases lay between the germline ends. There are 13 residues in the CDR3. Germline CDR1 reads SNHLY; CDR2 reads FYNNEI. The CDR3 sequence: CASFRDMNSPLHF. As DNA, the CDR3 is TGTGCCAGTTTTCGGGACATGAATTCACCCCTCCACTTT.

The genes are TRBV5-1 and TRBJ2-2; D gene unclear. The V and J ends lost 1 base and 3 bases respectively, with 7 bases between them. The CDR3 covers 14 residues. Looked up from germline, CDR1 is SGHRS and CDR2 is YFSETQ. The DNA for the CDR3 is TGCGCCAGCAGCTTGATTTCAGACACCGGGGAGCTGTTTTTT. Encoded protein: CASSLISDTGELFF.

This chain connects TRBV6-5 to TRBJ1-5, with D unclear. Germline CDR1 reads MNHEY; CDR2 reads SVGAGI. V was trimmed by 7 bases and J by 5 bases, leaving 15 bases between them. The CDR3 is 14 amino acids. The CDR3 here is CASKGELGYQPQHF. The CDR3 DNA reads TGTGCCAGCAAAGGAGAACTCGGCTATCAGCCCCAGCATTTT.

The chain combines TRBV6-5 with TRBJ2-3, with 8 nucleotides matching TRBD1. Trimming removed 2 bases from V and 5 bases from J; junction bases left unmatched: 3. This CDR3 has 14 amino acids. CDR1 and CDR2 (germline): MNHEY, SVGAGI. CDR3 region: CASSYQGAEDTQYF. CDR3 coding DNA: TGTGCCAGCAGTTACCAGGGGGCCGAAGATACGCAGTATTTT.

The J gene is TRBJ2-5, the V gene TRBV28; a possible D gene is TRBD1 (5 bases). Deletions cut 5 bases from V and 5 bases from J, with 24 bases between. This CDR3 has 17 residues. Germline V gene sequence: CDR1 MDHEN, CDR2 SYDVKM. The CDR3 reads CASSTWGGQFSRETQYF. The CDR3 DNA follows: TGTGCCAGCAGTACCTGGGGCGGCCAATTCTCAAGGGAGACCCAGTACTTC.

CDR3 loop: CASRISGTGGTGELFF. CDR3 nucleotides: TGCGCCAGCAGGATCTCAGGGACAGGGGGAACCGGGGAGCTGTTTTTT. The chain recombines TRBV10-2 with TRBJ2-2; 11 nucleotides match TRBD1. V lost 6 bases and J lost 5; bases outside the gene matches: 8. The V gene's germline CDR1 is WSHSY and CDR2 SAAADI. This CDR3 has 16 residues.

This clone was found once. The chain employs TRBV10-3 and TRBJ2-7; 7 bases fit TRBD1. Trimming cost V 6 bases and J 3 bases; bases outside gene matches: 11. This CDR3 has 15 residues. CDR1 is ENHRY and CDR2 is SYGVKD in the germline V gene. CDR3 in DNA: TGTGCCATCAGCGAGAAGGACAGGTTCCTCTACGAGCAGTACTTC. It is translated as CAISEKDRFLYEQYF.

This chain connects TRBV18 to TRBJ2-3, with a weak D call TRBD1 (6 bases). This CDR3 region has 13 residues. CDR1 and CDR2 (germline): KGHSH, LQKENI. Between the trimmed V and J ends, which lost 6 bases and 6 bases, there was a span of 13 bases. CDR3 DNA sequence: TGTGCCAGCTCCCGAAACAGGGAGGATACGCAGTATTTT. The encoded protein is CASSRNREDTQYF.

The chain joins TRBV5-6 to TRBJ1-2; TRBD1 is a possible D gene (6 bases). With 4 bases removed from V and 4 bases from J, the gap between germline ends came to 14 bases. This CDR3 spans 14 amino acids. Germline assignment: CDR1 SGHDT and CDR2 YYEEEE. Here the CDR3 DNA reads TGTGCCAGCAGCCCCGGAACGACAGGCTATGGCTACACCTTC. Translating gives CASSPGTTGYGYTF.